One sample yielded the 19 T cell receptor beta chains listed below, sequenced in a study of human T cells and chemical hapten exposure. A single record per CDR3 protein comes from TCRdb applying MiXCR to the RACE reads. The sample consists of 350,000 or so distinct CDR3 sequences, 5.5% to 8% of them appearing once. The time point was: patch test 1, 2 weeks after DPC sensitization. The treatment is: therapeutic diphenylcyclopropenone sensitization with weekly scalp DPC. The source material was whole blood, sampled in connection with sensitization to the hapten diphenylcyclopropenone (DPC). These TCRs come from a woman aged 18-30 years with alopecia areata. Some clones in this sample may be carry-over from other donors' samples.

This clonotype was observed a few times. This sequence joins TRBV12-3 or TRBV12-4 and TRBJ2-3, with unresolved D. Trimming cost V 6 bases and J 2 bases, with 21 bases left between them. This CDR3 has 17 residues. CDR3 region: CASSPVFVQSHTDTQYF. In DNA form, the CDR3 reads TGTGCCAGCAGCCCCGTGTTCGTCCAATCCCACACAGATACGCAGTATTTT.

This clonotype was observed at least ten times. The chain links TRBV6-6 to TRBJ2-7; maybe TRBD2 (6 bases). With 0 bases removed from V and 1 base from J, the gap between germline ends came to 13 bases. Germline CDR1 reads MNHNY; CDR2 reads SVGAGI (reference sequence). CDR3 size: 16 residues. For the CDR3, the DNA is TGTGCCAGCAGTTACTCCGGGACGGCGGGATCCTACGAGCAGTACTTC. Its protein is CASSYSGTAGSYEQYF.

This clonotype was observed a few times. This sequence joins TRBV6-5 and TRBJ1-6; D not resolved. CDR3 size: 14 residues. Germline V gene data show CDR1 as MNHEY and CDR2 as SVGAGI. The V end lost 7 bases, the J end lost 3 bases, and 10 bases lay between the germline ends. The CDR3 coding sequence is TGTGCCAGCACGCGGTCACACTATAATTCACCCCTCCACTTT. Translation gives CASTRSHYNSPLHF.

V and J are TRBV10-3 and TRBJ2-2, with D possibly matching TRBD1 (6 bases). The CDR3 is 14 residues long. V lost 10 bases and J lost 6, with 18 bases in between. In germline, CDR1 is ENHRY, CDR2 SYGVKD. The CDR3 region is CATENTGFAGELFF. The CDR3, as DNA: TGTGCCACTGAAAACACAGGGTTTGCCGGGGAGCTGTTTTTT.

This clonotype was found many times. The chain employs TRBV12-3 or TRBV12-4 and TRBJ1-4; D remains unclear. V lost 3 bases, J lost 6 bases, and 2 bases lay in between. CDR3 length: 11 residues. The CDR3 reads CASSFDEKLFF. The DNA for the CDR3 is TGTGCCAGCAGTTTCGATGAAAAACTGTTTTTT.

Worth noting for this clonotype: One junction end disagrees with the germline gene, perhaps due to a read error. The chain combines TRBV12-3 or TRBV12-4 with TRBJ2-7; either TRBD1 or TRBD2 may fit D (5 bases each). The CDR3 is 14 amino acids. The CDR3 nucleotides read TGTGCCAGCAGTTGGGGACGGAGCTCCTACGAGCAGCACTTC. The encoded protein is CASSWGRSSYEQHF.

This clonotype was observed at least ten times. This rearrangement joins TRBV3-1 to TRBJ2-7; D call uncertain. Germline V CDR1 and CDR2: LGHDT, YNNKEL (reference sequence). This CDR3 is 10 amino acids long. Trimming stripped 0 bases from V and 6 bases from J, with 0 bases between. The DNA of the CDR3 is TGTGCCAGCAGCCAAGACGAGCAGTACTTC. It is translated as CASSQDEQYF.

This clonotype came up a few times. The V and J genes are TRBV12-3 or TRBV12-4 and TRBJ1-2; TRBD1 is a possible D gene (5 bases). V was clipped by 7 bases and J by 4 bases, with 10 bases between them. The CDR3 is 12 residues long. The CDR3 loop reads CASTRGSYGYTF. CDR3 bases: TGTGCCAGCACGAGGGGTAGCTATGGCTACACCTTC.

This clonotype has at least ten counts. For the CDR3, the DNA is TGTGCCAGCAGCCACTGGGCCGACCCGTCCGGGGAGCTGTTTTTT. This encodes CASSHWADPSGELFF. This sequence joins TRBV14 and TRBJ2-2; no clear D. V lost 3 bases to trimming and J lost 6 bases, with 14 bases between them. Germline values: CDR1 SGHDN, CDR2 FVKESK. The length of the CDR3 is 15 residues.

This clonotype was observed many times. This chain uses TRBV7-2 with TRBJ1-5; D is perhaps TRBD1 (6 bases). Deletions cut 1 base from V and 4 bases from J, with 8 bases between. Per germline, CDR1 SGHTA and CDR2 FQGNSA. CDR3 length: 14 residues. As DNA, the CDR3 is TGTGCCAGCAGCTTAGTACAGGGAAATCAGCCCCAGCATTTT. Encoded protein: CASSLVQGNQPQHF.

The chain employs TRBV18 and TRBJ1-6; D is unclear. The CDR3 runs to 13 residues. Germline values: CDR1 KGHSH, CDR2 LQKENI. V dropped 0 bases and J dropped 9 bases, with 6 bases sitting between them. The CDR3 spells CASSPPESSPLHF. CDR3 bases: TGTGCCAGCTCACCACCGGAAAGTTCACCCCTCCACTTT.

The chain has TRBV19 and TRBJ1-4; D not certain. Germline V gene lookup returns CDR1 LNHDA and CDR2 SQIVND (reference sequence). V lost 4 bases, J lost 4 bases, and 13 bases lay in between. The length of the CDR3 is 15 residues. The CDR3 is CASSTPDGLNEKLFF. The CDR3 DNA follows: TGTGCCAGTAGTACCCCAGACGGACTTAATGAAAAACTGTTTTTT.

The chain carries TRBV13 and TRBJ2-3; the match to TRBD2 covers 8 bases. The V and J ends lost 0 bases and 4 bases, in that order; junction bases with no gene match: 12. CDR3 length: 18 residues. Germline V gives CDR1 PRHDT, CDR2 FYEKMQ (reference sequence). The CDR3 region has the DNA TGTGCCAGCAGCTTAGGACCCTCGAGCGGGGGTCGGGCAGATACGCAGTATTTT. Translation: CASSLGPSSGGRADTQYF.

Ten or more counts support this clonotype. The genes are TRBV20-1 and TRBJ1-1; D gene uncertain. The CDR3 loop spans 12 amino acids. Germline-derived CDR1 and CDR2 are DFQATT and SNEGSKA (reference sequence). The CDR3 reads CSAAGTLSEAFF. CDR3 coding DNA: TGCAGCGCGGCAGGCACACTCTCTGAAGCTTTCTTT.

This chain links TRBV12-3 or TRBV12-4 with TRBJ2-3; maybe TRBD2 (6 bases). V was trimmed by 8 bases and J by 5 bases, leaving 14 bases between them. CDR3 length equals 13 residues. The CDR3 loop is CASLEGGKDTQYF. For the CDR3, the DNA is TGTGCCAGCCTGGAGGGTGGTAAAGATACGCAGTATTTT.

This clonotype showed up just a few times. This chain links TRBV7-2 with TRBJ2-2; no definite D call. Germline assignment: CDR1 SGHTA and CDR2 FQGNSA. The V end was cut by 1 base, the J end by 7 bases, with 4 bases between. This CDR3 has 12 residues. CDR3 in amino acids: CASSLGVGELFF. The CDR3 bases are TGTGCCAGCAGCTTAGGGGTCGGGGAGCTGTTTTTT.

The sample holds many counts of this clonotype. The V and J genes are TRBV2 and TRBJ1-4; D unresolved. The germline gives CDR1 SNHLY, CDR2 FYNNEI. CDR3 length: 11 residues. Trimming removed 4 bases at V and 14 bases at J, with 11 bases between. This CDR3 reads CASSVTTSLFF. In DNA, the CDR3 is TGTGCCAGCAGTGTAACCACGTCGCTGTTTTTT.

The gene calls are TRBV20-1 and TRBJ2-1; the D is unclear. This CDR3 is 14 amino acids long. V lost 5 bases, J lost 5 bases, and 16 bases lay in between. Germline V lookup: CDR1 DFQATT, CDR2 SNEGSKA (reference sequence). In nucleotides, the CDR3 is TGCAGTGCTCCGCGGTCCGAAGTGAACAATGAGCAGTTCTTC. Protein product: CSAPRSEVNNEQFF.

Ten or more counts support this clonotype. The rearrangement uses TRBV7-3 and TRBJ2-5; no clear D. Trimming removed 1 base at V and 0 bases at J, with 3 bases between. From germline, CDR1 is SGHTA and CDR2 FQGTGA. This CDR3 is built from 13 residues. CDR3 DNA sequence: TGTGCCAGCAGCTTAAATCACCAAGAGACCCAGTACTTC. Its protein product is CASSLNHQETQYF.